This is a list of T cell receptor beta chains from one sample in a study of tumor-infiltrating lymphocytes in primary liver carcinoma. Each CDR3 protein is one row after TCRdb ran MiXCR on the multiplex PCR reads. The table has over 250,000 distinct CDR3 sequences, approximately 54% seen once. The sample was peripheral blood. The receptors originated from a woman aged 30 to 39 with primary liver carcinoma and hepatitis B virus infection. The CDR3 runs from the conserved cysteine through the conserved F or W. A D gene is named only where the DNA matches it firmly. Not all rows give a size; the values are once, few, many and, for expanded clones, a class.

cdr3_aa,cdr3_nt,clone_size,j_call,v_call,d_call
CASSYGGPQPQHF,TGTGCCAGCAGTTACGGAGGGCCTCAGCCCCAGCATTTT,many,TRBJ1-5,TRBV6-2/TRBV6-3,-
CANSPDLPSYEPYF,TGTGCCAACAGCCCTGACTTGCCCTCCTACGAGCCGTACTTC,-,TRBJ2-7,TRBV11-2,-
CASSQEGGAYIQYF,TGCGCCAGCAGCCAGGAGGGGGGCGCATACATTCAGTACTTC,many,TRBJ2-4,TRBV4-1,-
CASSYKETQYF,TGTGCCAGCAGTTACAAAGAGACCCAGTACTTC,many,TRBJ2-5,TRBV7-8,-
CATENNRGLQPQHF,TGTGCCACAGAAAATAACAGGGGGCTTCAGCCCCAGCATTTT,-,TRBJ1-5,TRBV28,TRBD1
CTARRSGRMNEQSF,TGTACCGCCCGACGTAGCGGGAGAATGAATGAGCAGTCCTTC,-,TRBJ2-1,TRBV6-2/TRBV6-3,TRBD2
CASSLGPPGAYNEQFF,TGTGCCAGCAGTTTGGGCCCGCCAGGGGCCTACAATGAGCAGTTCTTC,-,TRBJ2-1,TRBV28,-
CASSVQGGEKLFF,TGTGCCAGCAGTGTCCAGGGGGGTGAAAAACTGTTTTTT,-,TRBJ1-4,TRBV25-1,TRBD1
CTTVTGGNYEQFF,TGTACCACCGTCACAGGGGGCAATTACGAGCAGTTCTTC,once,TRBJ2-1,TRBV6-2/TRBV6-3,TRBD1
CASSSGTRVRSNEQFF,TGTGCCAGCAGCTCCGGGACCAGGGTCCGCTCTAATGAGCAGTTCTTC,many,TRBJ2-1,TRBV11-2,-
CSVEARGGKSLAEGNQETQYF,TGCAGCGTTGAAGCGCGGGGAGGGAAGTCACTAGCGGAGGGTAACCAAGAGACCCAGTACTTC,-,TRBJ2-5,TRBV29-1,TRBD2
CASSPGTRGTDTQYF,TGTGCCAGCAGCCCTGGGACAAGGGGCACAGATACGCAGTATTTT,-,TRBJ2-3,TRBV13,-
CVSSSSGETQYF,TGTGTCAGTAGTTCCAGCGGAGAGACCCAGTACTTC,-,TRBJ2-5,TRBV7-9,-
CASNRGGNGELFF,TGTGCCAGCAATCGTGGGGGGAACGGGGAGCTGTTTTTT,many,TRBJ2-2,TRBV12-3/TRBV12-4,-
CASSYSSGGSGANVLTF,TGTGCCAGCAGTTACTCGAGCGGGGGATCTGGGGCCAACGTCCTGACTTTC,few,TRBJ2-6,TRBV6-2/TRBV6-3,TRBD2
CISSPWGADQETQYF,TGTATCAGCAGCCCCTGGGGGGCGGACCAAGAGACCCAATACTTC,-,TRBJ2-5,TRBV6-2/TRBV6-3,-